These 3 T cell receptor beta chains were all obtained from the same sample, sequenced in a study of cytomegalovirus exposure and HLA in healthy donors. Repertoires were generated with immunoSEQ multiplex PCR, while TCRdb's copy carries only in-frame clones and drops some. The sample includes hundreds of thousands of clones, roughly 84% of them seen just once. The specimen was PBMCs. The receptor source for this set is a woman aged 18-29 years in good health and CMV-seropositive.

This chain links TRBV29-1 with TRBJ2-7, with 7 bases that match TRBD1. This CDR3 contains 14 residues. The V gene's germline CDR1 is SQVTM and CDR2 ANQGSEA. V trimming: 2 bases; J trimming: 2 bases; junction bases outside the gene matches: 6. This CDR3 is CSVELQGQTYEQYF. The CDR3 nucleotides read TGCAGCGTTGAACTCCAGGGACAGACCTACGAGCAGTACTTC.

Points on this clone: In the same sample, other DNA sequences code for this CDR3. The chain has TRBV6-5 and TRBJ2-7; D unclear. Per germline, CDR1 MNHEY and CDR2 SVGAGI. Trimming took off 0 bases at V and 2 bases at J, with 5 bases between the two ends. The CDR3 contains 13 residues. In nucleotides, the CDR3 is TGTGCCAGCAGTTACTCGTCTGCCTACGAGCAGTACTTC. Protein: CASSYSSAYEQYF.

The chain recombines TRBV6-6 with TRBJ2-7; D uncertain. The ends were cut back, 0 bases at V and 1 base at J, with 10 bases in the middle. The CDR3 totals 15 residues. The germline V gene has CDR1 MNHNY and CDR2 SVGAGI (reference sequence). The CDR3 reads CASSYSNYLSYEQYF. CDR3 DNA: TGTGCCAGCAGTTACTCGAACTACCTGTCCTACGAGCAGTACTTC.